The 25 T cell receptor beta chains listed next were all sequenced from one sample in a study of blood T cell repertoires in COVID-19. The table came from immunoSEQ multiplex PCR; TCRdb's copy has only in-frame clones and leaves some out. The sample lists fewer than 85,000 clones; 83% were seen once. Sequenced input: peripheral blood. The receptors shown here come from a man younger than 45 with COVID-19, enrolled during active disease.

The chain carries TRBV10-3 and TRBJ2-1; 10 bases map to TRBD2. The length of the CDR3 is 14 residues. V shed 7 bases, J shed 7 bases, and the junction held 7 bases outside the gene matches. Germline V CDR1 and CDR2: ENHRY, SYGVKD. The CDR3 loop is CAIMGAGGPNEQFF. The CDR3 bases are TGTGCCATCATGGGAGCGGGAGGGCCGAATGAGCAGTTCTTC.

The chain joins TRBV7-3 to TRBJ1-1; a possible D gene is TRBD1 (5 bases). The germline gives CDR1 SGHTA, CDR2 FQGTGA. V lost 5 bases to trimming and J lost 11 bases, with 18 bases between them. This CDR3 spans 13 amino acids. The CDR3 coding sequence is TGTGCCAGCAGCCCAGGGCGGGGGGTTGGCGCTTTCTTT. It yields the protein CASSPGRGVGAFF.

The gene calls are TRBV7-8 and TRBJ1-1; D is possibly TRBD1 (6 bases). Trimming took off 5 bases at V and 1 base at J, with 14 bases between the two ends. Germline loops: CDR1 SGHVS, CDR2 FQNEAQ. The CDR3 runs 15 residues. Here the CDR3 reads CASSPLRGSNTEAFF. In DNA, the CDR3 is TGTGCCAGCAGCCCTCTGAGGGGGTCGAACACTGAAGCTTTCTTT.

This rearrangement joins TRBV6-4 to TRBJ2-1, with 10 bases fitting TRBD2. The V gene end was trimmed by 4 bases and the J gene end by 8 bases; junction bases not matched to a gene: 11. The CDR3 is 16 amino acids. Germline V lookup: CDR1 MRHNA, CDR2 SNTAGT. CDR3 region: CASSASGGDFTDEQFF. The CDR3 DNA follows: TGTGCCAGCAGTGCAAGCGGGGGGGATTTTACGGATGAGCAGTTCTTC.

The CDR3: CASRGGTEAFF. The CDR3 DNA sequence: TGTGCCAGCAGGGGGGGCACTGAAGCTTTCTTT. V gene TRBV6-5 combines with J gene TRBJ1-1, with D perhaps matching TRBD1 (5 bases). Germline-derived CDR1 and CDR2 are MNHEY and SVGAGI. There are 11 residues in the CDR3. Trimming shortened V by 6 bases and J by 4 bases, and 6 bases separated the two germline ends.

The rearrangement uses TRBV30 and TRBJ2-7; tentative D call: TRBD2 (6 bases). The CDR3 consists of 15 residues. Looked up from germline, CDR1 is GTSNPN and CDR2 is SVGIG (reference sequence). Trimming cost V 0 bases and J 3 bases, with 15 bases left between them. The CDR3 coding sequence is TGTGCCTGGAGTGTCGCCGGGACTCCGATCTACGAGCAGTACTTC. This gives the protein CAWSVAGTPIYEQYF. Combining the CDR3 with reference TRBV30 and TRBJ2-7 gives the whole variable domain SQTIHQWPATLVQPVGSPLSLECTVEGTSNPNLYWYRQAAGRGLQLLFYSVGIGQISSEVPQNLSASRPQDRQFILSSKKLLLSDSGFYLCAWSVAGTPIYEQYFGPGTRLTVT.

This clone was counted only a few times. The V call is TRBV3-1 (or the pseudogene TRBV3-2), the J call TRBJ1-5; possible D gene TRBD1, 5 bases. V lost 3 bases, J lost 1 base, and 7 bases lay in between. Germline V lookup: CDR1 LGHDT, CDR2 YNNKEL (reference sequence). This CDR3 has 14 residues. The CDR3 DNA is TGTGCCAGCAGCCATCGACAGAGCAATCAGCCCCAGCATTTT. As protein: CASSHRQSNQPQHF.

The chain is built from TRBV6-2 or TRBV6-3 and TRBJ2-6; D may be TRBD1 (6 bases). Trimming removed 4 bases from V and 4 bases from J, with 23 bases in between. CDR1 MNHEY and CDR2 SVGEGT come from the germline V gene. There are 19 residues in the CDR3. The DNA of the CDR3 is TGTGCCAGCAGTTTCGATATCCGGGACAACCGAGGAGGGGCCAACGTCCTGACTTTC. As protein: CASSFDIRDNRGGANVLTF.

The sample holds a few counts of this clone. The genes are TRBV4-1 and TRBJ1-1; D is ambiguous. Trimming stripped 1 base from V and 6 bases from J, with 18 bases between. This CDR3 is 16 amino acids long. Germline CDR1 is MGHRA and CDR2 is YSYEKL. The CDR3 DNA reads as TGCGCCAGCAGCCAAGGGGAGCGGTCGTGGGTCCCTGAAGCTTTCTTT. This translates into CASSQGERSWVPEAFF.

This clone was detected once. The CDR3 protein is CASISPSSYEQYF. The CDR3 nucleotides read TGTGCCAGCATTAGCCCCTCCTCCTACGAGCAGTACTTC. The genes are TRBV6-5 and TRBJ2-7, with D hard to call. V lost 7 bases and J 0 bases, leaving 10 bases between the germline ends. The germline V gene encodes CDR1 MNHEY and CDR2 SVGAGI. This CDR3 region has 13 residues.

The V call is TRBV19, the J call TRBJ1-2; perhaps TRBD1 as D (5 bases). CDR3 size: 13 residues. V was clipped by 1 base and J by 7 bases, with 10 bases between them. Germline V gene lookup returns CDR1 LNHDA and CDR2 SQIVND (reference sequence). CDR3 sequence (DNA): TGTGCCAGTAGTATAGGGCAGGGTCGTGGCTACACCTTC. Translating gives CASSIGQGRGYTF. The full variable domain, completed using reference TRBV19 and TRBJ1-2, is DGGITQSPKYLFRKEGQNVTLSCEQNLNHDAMYWYRQDPGQGLRLIYYSQIVNDFQKGDIAEGYSVSREKKESFPLTVTSAQKNPTAFYLCASSIGQGRGYTFGSGTRLTVV.

This clone came up once. V gene TRBV28 combines with J gene TRBJ1-2, with 8 positions matching TRBD1. This CDR3 spans 14 amino acids. Trimming at V came to 3 bases and at J to 5 bases, leaving 5 bases not matched to a gene. Germline lookup yields CDR1 MDHEN and CDR2 SYDVKM. For the CDR3, the DNA is TGTGCCAGCAGTTTTGGTGGGACAGGATATGGCTACACCTTC. Amino acid sequence: CASSFGGTGYGYTF.

The chain links TRBV3-1 (or the pseudogene TRBV3-2) to TRBJ1-4; D gene uncertain. Trimming took off 5 bases at V and 8 bases at J, with 9 bases between the two ends. This CDR3 spans 12 amino acids. Germline V gives CDR1 LGHDT, CDR2 YNNKEL (reference sequence). CDR3 amino acids: CASSDAGEKLFF. The CDR3 DNA is TGTGCCAGCAGCGACGCCGGGGAAAAACTGTTTTTT.

The chain couples TRBV11-2 to TRBJ2-1, with TRBD1 identical over 9 bases. Looked up from germline, CDR1 is SGHAT and CDR2 is FQNNGV. The CDR3 consists of 14 residues. The J segment lost 5 bases and the V segment lost 5 bases, leaving 4 bases of the junction unmatched. In DNA form, the CDR3 reads TGTGCCAGCAGCCCGGGACAGGGTGACAATGAGCAGTTCTTC. Amino acids: CASSPGQGDNEQFF. The full variable domain, its missing parts supplied by reference TRBV11-2 and TRBJ2-1, is EAGVAQSPRYKIIEKRQSVAFWCNPISGHATLYWYQQILGQGPKLLIQFQNNGVVDDSQLPKDRFSAERLKGVDSTLKIQPAKLEDSAVYLCASSPGQGDNEQFFGPGTRLTVL.

This sequence joins TRBV14 and TRBJ2-7; 11 nucleotides line up with TRBD2. Germline CDR1 reads SGHDN; CDR2 reads FVKESK. The V gene end was trimmed by 4 bases and the J gene end by 4 bases; junction bases not matched to a gene: 6. The CDR3 consists of 15 residues. The CDR3 protein is CASSPLLAGVYEQYF. DNA for the CDR3: TGTGCCAGCAGCCCCCTACTAGCGGGAGTTTACGAGCAGTACTTC.

The rearrangement links TRBV13 to TRBJ1-1, with D tentatively TRBD1 (6 bases). The ends were cut back, 5 bases at V and 1 base at J, with 17 bases in the middle. The length of the CDR3 is 16 residues. Per the germline V gene, CDR1 is PRHDT and CDR2 is FYEKMQ (reference sequence). CDR3 sequence: CASSPLNLGGNTEAFF. CDR3 DNA: TGTGCCAGCAGCCCCCTCAACCTAGGGGGGAACACTGAAGCTTTCTTT. Supplemented by reference TRBV13 and TRBJ1-1, the full variable domain reads AAGVIQSPRHLIKEKRETATLKCYPIPRHDTVYWYQQGPGQDPQFLISFYEKMQSDKGSIPDRFSAQQFSDYHSELNMSSLELGDSALYFCASSPLNLGGNTEAFFGQGTRLTVV.

This clone was found once. V usage is TRBV27 and J usage is TRBJ2-6; a possible D gene is TRBD1 (6 bases). V was trimmed by 2 bases and J by 5 bases, leaving 31 bases between them. The CDR3 sequence is 22 residues long. In germline, CDR1 is MNHEY, CDR2 SMNVEV (reference sequence). DNA for the CDR3: TGTGCCAGCAGTTTAAGGGCCCAGTACAGGGTGGGGATTTCTTCTCGGGCCAACGTCCTGACTTTC. This codes for CASSLRAQYRVGISSRANVLTF.

The chain employs TRBV3-1 (or the pseudogene TRBV3-2) and TRBJ1-5; D is possibly TRBD1 (6 bases). Trimming stripped 5 bases from V and 2 bases from J, with 10 bases between. The CDR3 is 14 residues long. From germline, CDR1 is LGHDT and CDR2 YNNKEL (reference sequence). DNA of the CDR3: TGTGCCAGCAGCACCCGACAGGGCAATCAGCCCCAGCATTTT. The encoded protein is CASSTRQGNQPQHF.

The chain links TRBV28 to TRBJ1-5; no firm D call. Germline V gene data show CDR1 as MDHEN and CDR2 as SYDVKM. Between the trimmed V and J ends, which lost 7 bases and 3 bases, there was a span of 16 bases. The CDR3 contains 15 residues. CDR3 in amino acids: CASTSRITVNQPQHF. The CDR3 DNA sequence: TGTGCCAGCACCTCGAGGATAACTGTCAATCAGCCCCAGCATTTT. The whole variable domain, filled in from reference TRBV28 and TRBJ1-5, reads DVKVTQSSRYLVKRTGEKVFLECVQDMDHENMFWYRQDPGLGLRLIYFSYDVKMKEKGDIPEGYSVSREKKERFSLILESASTNQTSMYLCASTSRITVNQPQHFGDGTRLSIL.

Concerning this clone itself: Other DNA sequences within the sample encode an identical CDR3. The rearrangement joins TRBV13 to TRBJ2-7; 8 nucleotides match TRBD2. The CDR3 sequence is 17 residues long. Trimming removed 5 bases from V and 3 bases from J; junction bases left unmatched: 15. The germline gives CDR1 PRHDT, CDR2 FYEKMQ (reference sequence). CDR3 amino acids: CASSTRRPGLEGYEQYF. The CDR3 nucleotides are TGTGCCAGCAGCACCCGGCGACCGGGACTAGAGGGCTACGAGCAGTACTTC.

This sequence joins TRBV15 and TRBJ2-5, with 12 bases lining up with TRBD2. Trimming at V came to 1 base and at J to 5 bases, leaving 8 bases not matched to a gene. The CDR3 has 17 amino acids. Germline CDR1 reads LNHNV; CDR2 reads YYDKDF (reference sequence). CDR3 DNA sequence: TGTGCCACCAGCAGAGGCCGATCTAGCGGGAGGGGGGAGACCCAGTACTTC. Translating gives CATSRGRSSGRGETQYF.

J is TRBJ2-7 and V is TRBV27, with TRBD1 matching 10 bases. V was clipped by 9 bases and J by 7 bases; unmatched bases: 12. Per the germline V gene, CDR1 is MNHEY and CDR2 is SMNVEV (reference sequence). There are 14 residues in the CDR3. The CDR3 nucleotides read TGTGCCAGTAAACCGGGACAGGGGATTTGGGAGCAGTACTTC. Protein sequence: CASKPGQGIWEQYF.

This clone turned up a few times. The chain is built from TRBV29-1 and TRBJ1-1, with a tentative D call TRBD1 (5 bases). The CDR3 has 15 residues. In germline, CDR1 is SQVTM, CDR2 ANQGSEA. V lost 7 bases to trimming and J lost 12 bases, with 30 bases between them. CDR3 loop: CSAKRGGEAPGVSFF. In nucleotides, the CDR3 is TGCAGCGCAAAGCGGGGCGGGGAGGCTCCGGGGGTGTCTTTCTTT.

The table lists this clone with a few counts. J is TRBJ1-2 and V is TRBV5-1; 7 bases map to TRBD1. The length of the CDR3 is 14 residues. Germline trimming cut 4 bases from V and 3 bases from J; bases unmatched to any gene: 6. Germline lookup yields CDR1 SGHRS and CDR2 YFSETQ. CDR3 residues: CASSLTGTDYGYTF. CDR3 DNA: TGCGCCAGCAGCCTGACCGGGACAGACTATGGCTACACCTTC.

This chain uses TRBV5-6 with TRBJ2-5; D may be TRBD2 (5 bases). There are 12 residues in the CDR3. The V gene's germline CDR1 is SGHDT and CDR2 YYEEEE. V shed 4 bases and J shed 14 bases, with 18 bases lying between them. CDR3 nucleotides: TGTGCCAGCAGCCTGGGAGTTACAGTGATATACTTC. It codes for CASSLGVTVIYF.